One sample yielded the 32 T cell receptor beta chains listed below, sequenced in a study of T cell changes during pregnancy in multiple sclerosis (dated by TCRdb to the late 2010s). Library preparation used the immunoSEQ multiplex PCR assay. TCRdb carries this immuneACCESS record with in-frame sequences only. Its versions omit some clonotypes, under half of them owing to an unresolved V gene in the studies checked, with the rest unexplained. The sample records some 80,000 clones, 94% of which are singletons. In total, the top ten clones hold about 2.5% of the sample. Here the sequenced sample was peripheral blood, taken in the third trimester of pregnancy. These receptors were obtained from a female donor with multiple sclerosis, enrolled in a pregnancy study.

The V call is TRBV5-6, the J call TRBJ2-2; 13 nucleotides line up with TRBD2. Per the germline V gene, CDR1 is SGHDT and CDR2 is YYEEEE. This CDR3 has 16 residues. Germline trimming cut 5 bases from V and 7 bases from J; bases unmatched to any gene: 8. CDR3 bases: TGTGCCAGCAGGGCCACTAGCGGGGGGGCCCTCGGGGAGCTGTTTTTT. This gives the protein CASRATSGGALGELFF.

The rearrangement links TRBV4-1 to TRBJ2-7; 7 bases match TRBD2. Germline V CDR1 and CDR2: MGHRA, YSYEKL. This CDR3 region has 14 residues. V lost 4 bases, J lost 4 bases, and 7 bases stayed unmatched. The CDR3 region has the DNA TGCGCCAGCAGCCCCTCTAGCGGACCTTACGAGCAGTACTTC. Amino acids: CASSPSSGPYEQYF.

The rearrangement links TRBV2 to TRBJ1-1; weak D call: TRBD1 (5 bases). Trimming pared 3 bases from V and 0 bases from J, leaving 17 bases between. The CDR3 runs to 17 residues. The germline CDR1 and CDR2 sequences are SNHLY and FYNNEI. CDR3 protein: CASSDGAGPPLNTEAFF. CDR3 nucleotide sequence: TGTGCCAGCAGTGACGGGGCGGGGCCCCCCCTGAACACTGAAGCTTTCTTT.

The rearrangement joins TRBV7-9 to TRBJ2-2, with 11 bases that match TRBD2. The CDR3 has 15 amino acids. Losses at the gene ends were 5 bases for V and 5 bases for J; bases not matched to a gene: 4. Germline CDR1 is SEHNR and CDR2 is FQNEAQ (reference sequence). CDR3 loop: CASSETSGGTGELFF. The CDR3 coding sequence is TGTGCCAGCAGCGAAACTAGCGGGGGAACCGGGGAGCTGTTTTTT. The complete variable domain, with remaining parts taken from reference TRBV7-9 and TRBJ2-2, reads DTGVSQNPRHKITKRGQNVTFRCDPISEHNRLYWYRQTLGQGPEFLTYFQNEAQLEKSRLLSDRFSAERPKGSFSTLEIQRTEQGDSAMYLCASSETSGGTGELFFGEGSRLTVL.

The V gene is TRBV10-3, the J gene TRBJ1-6; possible D gene TRBD1, 5 bases. Germline CDR1 is ENHRY and CDR2 is SYGVKD. The CDR3 covers 15 residues. With 2 bases removed from V and 9 bases from J, the gap between germline ends came to 14 bases. This CDR3 is CAISEPDTVISPLHF. CDR3 nucleotide sequence: TGTGCCATCAGTGAGCCGGACACGGTAATTTCACCCCTCCACTTT.

The V call is TRBV2, the J call TRBJ1-2, with a weak D call TRBD1 (6 bases). This CDR3 is 13 amino acids long. The germline CDR1 and CDR2 sequences are SNHLY and FYNNEI. Trimming took off 8 bases at V and 7 bases at J, with 17 bases between the two ends. CDR3 sequence: CASLMDRTPGYTF. CDR3 bases: TGTGCCAGCCTGATGGACAGAACTCCTGGCTACACCTTC.

This chain joins TRBV5-1 and TRBJ1-1, with TRBD1 as a possible D gene (6 bases). Per germline, CDR1 SGHRS and CDR2 YFSETQ. The CDR3 length is 14 residues. The V gene lost 4 bases and the J gene lost 0 bases, with 10 bases spanning the gap. The CDR3 DNA is TGCGCCAGCAGCGATACAGGGTTGAACACTGAAGCTTTCTTT. Amino acid sequence: CASSDTGLNTEAFF.

The V call is TRBV14, the J call TRBJ2-3, with D tentatively TRBD2 (5 bases). There are 15 residues in the CDR3. Trimming pared 4 bases from V and 1 base from J, leaving 12 bases between. CDR1 and CDR2 (germline): SGHDN, FVKESK. Here the CDR3 DNA reads TGTGCCAGCAGCCTGGGATACGGGGGCACAGATACGCAGTATTTT. It codes for CASSLGYGGTDTQYF.

The chain employs TRBV18 and TRBJ2-2, with D possibly TRBD2 on 6 matching bases. This CDR3 has 15 amino acids. With 4 bases removed from V and 8 bases from J, the gap between germline ends came to 17 bases. Germline V gene lookup returns CDR1 KGHSH and CDR2 LQKENI. CDR3 sequence (DNA): TGTGCCAGCTCACACGGGACTCCCGACGGAGGGGAGCTGTTTTTT. Protein: CASSHGTPDGGELFF.

This rearrangement joins TRBV30 to TRBJ1-1; 7 bases are shared with TRBD1. In germline, CDR1 is GTSNPN, CDR2 SVGIG (reference sequence). V lost 3 bases, J lost 3 bases, and 16 bases stayed unmatched. This CDR3 contains 17 residues. The CDR3: CAWRPLRGGPLHTEAFF. CDR3 sequence (DNA): TGTGCCTGGAGGCCCCTCAGAGGGGGCCCCCTCCACACTGAAGCTTTCTTT.

This chain connects TRBV7-3 to TRBJ2-2; weak D call: TRBD2 (5 bases). V shed 5 bases and J shed 5 bases, with 12 bases lying between them. The CDR3 is 14 amino acids. The germline V gene has CDR1 SGHTA and CDR2 FQGTGA. CDR3 protein: CASSITSSTGELFF. CDR3 DNA sequence: TGTGCCAGCAGCATTACTAGTTCGACCGGGGAGCTGTTTTTT.

The chain carries TRBV19 and TRBJ1-1; perhaps TRBD1 as D (6 bases). Trimming cost V 6 bases and J 5 bases, with 13 bases left between them. The CDR3 has 13 amino acids. Looked up from germline, CDR1 is LNHDA and CDR2 is SQIVND (reference sequence). The CDR3 region has the DNA TGTGCCAGTAGCGCCTTAGGGGGAACTGAAGCTTTCTTT. It is translated as CASSALGGTEAFF.

The J gene is TRBJ2-1, the V gene TRBV7-9; a weak D match, TRBD2 (6 bases). The CDR3 is 16 amino acids. The ends were cut back, 4 bases at V and 0 bases at J, with 13 bases in the middle. Per germline, CDR1 SEHNR and CDR2 FQNEAQ (reference sequence). CDR3 amino acids: CASSWGVGISYNEQFF. CDR3 sequence (DNA): TGTGCCAGCAGCTGGGGGGTGGGGATCTCCTACAATGAGCAGTTCTTC.

The rearrangement links TRBV2 to TRBJ1-1; TRBD1 might be the D (6 bases). The V gene's germline CDR1 is SNHLY and CDR2 FYNNEI. V lost 8 bases and J lost 0, with 10 bases in between. This CDR3 spans 13 amino acids. The CDR3 coding sequence is TGTGCCAGCGTTCAGGGGATGAACACTGAAGCTTTCTTT. It specifies CASVQGMNTEAFF.

The genes are TRBV18 and TRBJ2-7; perhaps TRBD2 as D (6 bases). V shed 0 bases and J shed 2 bases, with 8 bases lying between them. This CDR3 is built from 14 residues. The germline V gene encodes CDR1 KGHSH and CDR2 LQKENI. CDR3 loop: CASSPPGLPYEQYF. The CDR3 DNA sequence: TGTGCCAGCTCACCACCGGGACTTCCCTACGAGCAGTACTTC. The full variable domain, with the rest looked up from reference TRBV18 and TRBJ2-7, is NAGVMQNPRHLVRRRGQEARLRCSPMKGHSHVYWYRQLPEEGLKFMVYLQKENIIDESGMPKERFSAEFPKEGPSILRIQQVVRGDSAAYFCASSPPGLPYEQYFGPGTRLTVT.

V gene TRBV6-5 combines with J gene TRBJ1-5; the match to TRBD1 covers 7 bases. Trimming cost V 6 bases and J 2 bases; bases outside gene matches: 4. In germline, CDR1 is MNHEY, CDR2 SVGAGI. The CDR3 consists of 14 residues. The CDR3 sequence is CASSLGQGNQPQHF. CDR3 in DNA: TGTGCCAGCAGCCTCGGACAGGGCAATCAGCCCCAGCATTTT.

To note about this clone: One end of the junction fails to match germline, which may point to a read error. The gene calls are TRBV7-7 and TRBJ2-1; D gene unclear. This CDR3 region has 14 residues. Germline V gene data show CDR1 as SSHAT and CDR2 as FNYEAQ (reference sequence). The CDR3: CASSLLTDYNEQFF. The CDR3 DNA reads as TGTGCTAGCAGCTTACTCACAGACTACAATGAGCAGTTCTTC.

This rearrangement joins TRBV11-3 to TRBJ2-1, with TRBD1 matching over 8 bases. CDR1 and CDR2 (germline): SGHNT, YENEEA. V lost 5 bases to trimming and J lost 6 bases; unmatched junction nucleotides: 6. The CDR3 is 14 residues long. DNA of the CDR3: TGTGCCAGCAGCCCGACAGGGGTAGTCAATGAGCAGTTCTTC. Its translation: CASSPTGVVNEQFF.

The chain has TRBV14 and TRBJ2-7; 7 bases align to TRBD1. This CDR3 region has 14 residues. The ends lost 1 base at V and 4 bases at J; junction bases unmatched: 4. Germline V lookup: CDR1 SGHDN, CDR2 FVKESK. The chain's CDR3 is CASSQGTGIYEQYF. The CDR3, as DNA: TGTGCCAGCAGCCAAGGGACAGGAATTTACGAGCAGTACTTC.

This chain joins TRBV2 and TRBJ1-2; D not certain. V dropped 5 bases and J dropped 5 bases, with 6 bases sitting between them. Looked up from germline, CDR1 is SNHLY and CDR2 is FYNNEI. CDR3 length: 11 amino acids. The CDR3 here is CASSQRYGYTF. The CDR3 DNA reads as TGTGCCAGCAGTCAGAGGTATGGCTACACCTTC.

This chain uses TRBV6-1 with TRBJ1-1, with D possibly TRBD1 on 6 matching bases. CDR1 MNHNS and CDR2 SASEGT come from the germline V gene. V was clipped by 2 bases and J by 3 bases, with 10 bases between them. This CDR3 has 14 amino acids. CDR3: CASSERGSYTEAFF. CDR3 DNA sequence: TGTGCCAGCAGTGAAAGGGGGTCTTACACTGAAGCTTTCTTT.

The chain combines TRBV7-9 with TRBJ2-7; 10 bases match TRBD2. The CDR3 sequence is 14 residues long. The V gene end was trimmed by 5 bases and the J gene end by 5 bases; junction bases not matched to a gene: 6. CDR1 SEHNR and CDR2 FQNEAQ come from the germline V gene (reference sequence). This CDR3 is CASSRAGGPDEQYF. CDR3 DNA: TGTGCCAGCAGCCGAGCGGGGGGGCCAGACGAGCAGTACTTC. The full variable domain, its missing parts supplied by reference TRBV7-9 and TRBJ2-7, is DTGVSQNPRHKITKRGQNVTFRCDPISEHNRLYWYRQTLGQGPEFLTYFQNEAQLEKSRLLSDRFSAERPKGSFSTLEIQRTEQGDSAMYLCASSRAGGPDEQYFGPGTRLTVT.

The rearrangement joins TRBV6-6 to TRBJ1-5, with D possibly TRBD1 on 6 matching bases. Looked up from germline, CDR1 is MNHNY and CDR2 is SVGAGI (reference sequence). The CDR3 runs 13 residues. Trimming stripped 5 bases from V and 5 bases from J, with 10 bases between. The CDR3 DNA is TGTGCCAGCAGTCGGGGGGCATATCAGCCCCAGCATTTT. Its protein product is CASSRGAYQPQHF.

The chain recombines TRBV7-8 with TRBJ1-5; a possible D gene is TRBD1 (6 bases). The CDR3 consists of 14 residues. Germline CDR1 SGHVS, CDR2 FQNEAQ. Trimming removed 8 bases at V and 3 bases at J, with 14 bases between. The CDR3, as DNA: TGTGCCAGCGGCAATAGGGGGACCAATCAGCCCCAGCATTTT. This translates into CASGNRGTNQPQHF.

The chain joins TRBV7-9 to TRBJ1-2, with D perhaps matching TRBD1 (6 bases). V lost 2 bases and J lost 1, with 11 bases in between. CDR3 size: 15 residues. The germline gives CDR1 SEHNR, CDR2 FQNEAQ (reference sequence). This CDR3 reads CASSLLDSINYGYTF. CDR3 nucleotides: TGTGCCAGCAGCTTACTGGACAGCATTAACTATGGCTACACCTTC.

V gene TRBV7-2 combines with J gene TRBJ2-5; D not resolved. Germline lookup yields CDR1 SGHTA and CDR2 FQGNSA. The CDR3 consists of 13 residues. V lost 2 bases and J lost 0, with 4 bases in between. The CDR3 bases are TGTGCCAGCAGCTTATACAACCAAGAGACCCAGTACTTC. This translates into CASSLYNQETQYF.

The gene calls are TRBV30 and TRBJ1-5, with D possibly being TRBD1 (6 bases). The CDR3 length is 14 residues. Germline V gene lookup returns CDR1 GTSNPN and CDR2 SVGIG (reference sequence). Trimming shortened V by 2 bases and J by 4 bases, and 12 bases separated the two germline ends. The CDR3 DNA reads as TGTGCCTGGAGTCGTGGACAGTCGAATCAGCCCCAGCATTTT. This translates into CAWSRGQSNQPQHF.

The chain has TRBV5-1 and TRBJ2-7; the match to TRBD1 covers 10 bases. The CDR3 is made up of 14 amino acids. The trim removed 5 bases at V and 4 bases at J, leaving 6 bases unmatched. Looked up from germline, CDR1 is SGHRS and CDR2 is YFSETQ. The CDR3 sequence: CASRKGTGAYEQYF. CDR3 DNA sequence: TGCGCCAGCAGGAAAGGGACAGGGGCTTACGAGCAGTACTTC.

The CDR3 sequence is CASTAELQETQYF. The CDR3 DNA follows: TGTGCCAGCACCGCGGAGCTTCAAGAGACCCAGTACTTC. The rearrangement joins TRBV7-9 to TRBJ2-5; D gene uncertain. V was clipped by 7 bases and J by 2 bases, with 11 bases between them. The CDR3 runs to 13 residues. From germline, CDR1 is SEHNR and CDR2 FQNEAQ (reference sequence).

This sequence joins TRBV25-1 and TRBJ1-6, with 7 bases fitting TRBD1. Germline V gene sequence: CDR1 MGHDK, CDR2 SYGVNS. The length of the CDR3 is 16 residues. V shed 8 bases, J shed 5 bases, and the junction held 12 bases outside the gene matches. Here the CDR3 reads CASGEQGQGHNSPLHF. The CDR3 coding sequence is TGTGCCAGCGGGGAACAGGGGCAAGGACATAATTCACCCCTCCACTTT.

The V gene is TRBV2, the J gene TRBJ2-7, with 8 positions matching TRBD1. Germline V gives CDR1 SNHLY, CDR2 FYNNEI. This CDR3 is built from 14 residues. J lost 3 bases, V lost 2 bases, and 3 bases had no gene match. The DNA for the CDR3 is TGTGCCAGCAGTGAAATGGACAGGGTCTACGAGCAGTACTTC. Residues: CASSEMDRVYEQYF.

The chain recombines TRBV5-5 with TRBJ1-3; 7 positions agree with TRBD1. J lost 0 bases, V lost 1 base, and 10 bases had no gene match. The CDR3 length is 18 residues. Germline CDR1 SGHKS, CDR2 YYEKEE (reference sequence). Written as DNA, the CDR3 is TGTGCCAGCAGCTTGTCCCACACAGGGGCCTTCTCTGGAAACACCATATATTTT. It yields the protein CASSLSHTGAFSGNTIYF.